This entry features one TCR beta chain sequence. Its specificity is not known. This sample was taken from a study of T cell repertoires in cytomegalovirus infection. Study-wide background: Matching HLA type, along with CMV infection, was indicated by public TCR beta signatures.

TCRdb used MiXCR to reprocess the reads, holding one entry per CDR3 protein. The data hold about 500,000 distinct CDR3 sequences, with 33% observed a single time. V was clipped by 2 bases and J by 6 bases; unmatched bases: 4. The CDR3 is 14 residues long. CDR1 is LGHNA and CDR2 is YSLEER in the germline V gene. The chain employs TRBV4-3 and TRBJ2-1; TRBD2 matches at 7 bases. This clonotype was obtained from a human donor in good health (CMV status not recorded). Some clones in this sample may be carry-over from other donors' samples. Sequenced material: cultured PBMCs, taken from culture after CMV antigen stimulation. The CDR3 sequence is CASSQQLASNEQFF. The DNA for the CDR3 is TGCGCCAGCAGCCAACAACTAGCGTCCAATGAGCAGTTCTTC.